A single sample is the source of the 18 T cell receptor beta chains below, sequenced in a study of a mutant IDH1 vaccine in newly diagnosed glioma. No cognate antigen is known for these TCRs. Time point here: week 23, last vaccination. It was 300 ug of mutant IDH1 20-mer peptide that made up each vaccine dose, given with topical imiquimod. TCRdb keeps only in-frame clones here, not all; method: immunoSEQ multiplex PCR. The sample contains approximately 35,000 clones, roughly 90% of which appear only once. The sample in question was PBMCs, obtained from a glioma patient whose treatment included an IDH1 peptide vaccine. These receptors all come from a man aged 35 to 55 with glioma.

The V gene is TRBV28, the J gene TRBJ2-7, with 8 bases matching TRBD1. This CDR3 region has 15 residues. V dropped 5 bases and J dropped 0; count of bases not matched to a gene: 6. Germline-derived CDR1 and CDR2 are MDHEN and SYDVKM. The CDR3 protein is CASSVGQASSYEQYV. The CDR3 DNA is TGTGCCAGCAGTGTGGGACAGGCGAGCTCCTACGAGCAGTACGTC.

CDR3 sequence reads: CATSRVQGDIYGYTF. Here the CDR3 DNA reads TGTGCCACCAGCAGAGTCCAGGGAGATATATATGGCTACACCTTC. The V and J genes are TRBV15 and TRBJ1-2; a weak D match, TRBD1 (5 bases). The CDR3 runs to 15 residues. The germline V gene encodes CDR1 LNHNV and CDR2 YYDKDF (reference sequence). Trimming took off 1 base at V and 5 bases at J, with 14 bases between the two ends.

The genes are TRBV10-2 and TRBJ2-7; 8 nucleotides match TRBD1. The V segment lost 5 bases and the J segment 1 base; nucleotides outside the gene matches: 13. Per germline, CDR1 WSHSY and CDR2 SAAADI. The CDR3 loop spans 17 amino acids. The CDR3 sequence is CASSWGTGLSPSYEQYF. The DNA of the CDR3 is TGCGCCAGCAGTTGGGGGACAGGACTTTCACCTTCCTACGAGCAGTACTTC.

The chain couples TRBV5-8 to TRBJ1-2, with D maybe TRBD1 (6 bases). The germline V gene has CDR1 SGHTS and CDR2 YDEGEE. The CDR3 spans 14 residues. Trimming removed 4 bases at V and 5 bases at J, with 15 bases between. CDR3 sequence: CASSRRLGQYGYTF. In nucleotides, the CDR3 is TGTGCCAGCAGCAGACGCCTTGGACAGTATGGCTACACCTTC.

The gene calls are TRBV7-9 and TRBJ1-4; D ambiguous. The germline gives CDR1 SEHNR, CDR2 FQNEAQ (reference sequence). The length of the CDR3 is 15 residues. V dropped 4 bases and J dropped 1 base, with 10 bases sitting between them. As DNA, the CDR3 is TGTGCCAGCAGCTCATGGTCTGTAACTAATGAAAAACTGTTTTTT. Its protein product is CASSSWSVTNEKLFF.

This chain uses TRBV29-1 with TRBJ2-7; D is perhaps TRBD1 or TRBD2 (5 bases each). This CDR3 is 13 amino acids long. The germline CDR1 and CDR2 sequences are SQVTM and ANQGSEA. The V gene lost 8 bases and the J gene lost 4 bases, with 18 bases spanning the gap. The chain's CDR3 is CSFADGATYEQYF. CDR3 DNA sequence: TGCAGCTTTGCGGACGGGGCGACTTACGAGCAGTACTTC.

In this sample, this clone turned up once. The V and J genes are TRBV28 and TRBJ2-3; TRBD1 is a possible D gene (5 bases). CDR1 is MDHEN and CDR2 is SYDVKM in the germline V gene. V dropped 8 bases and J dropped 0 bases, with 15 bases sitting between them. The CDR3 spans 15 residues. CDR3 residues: CASQEWGRSTDTQYF. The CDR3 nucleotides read TGTGCCAGCCAGGAATGGGGCCGTAGCACAGATACGCAGTATTTT.

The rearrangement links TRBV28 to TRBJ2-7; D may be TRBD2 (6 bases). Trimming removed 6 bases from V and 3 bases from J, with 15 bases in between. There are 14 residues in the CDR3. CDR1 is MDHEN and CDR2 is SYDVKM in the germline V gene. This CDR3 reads CASSAGGFLYEQYV. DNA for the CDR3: TGTGCCAGCAGCGCCGGAGGGTTTCTCTACGAGCAGTACGTC.

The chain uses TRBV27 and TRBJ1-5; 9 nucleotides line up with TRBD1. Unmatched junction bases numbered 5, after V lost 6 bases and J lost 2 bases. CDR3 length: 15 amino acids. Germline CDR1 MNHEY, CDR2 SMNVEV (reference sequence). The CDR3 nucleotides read TGTGCCAGCAGCCCTACAGGGGGCGGCAATCAGCCCCAGCATTTT. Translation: CASSPTGGGNQPQHF.

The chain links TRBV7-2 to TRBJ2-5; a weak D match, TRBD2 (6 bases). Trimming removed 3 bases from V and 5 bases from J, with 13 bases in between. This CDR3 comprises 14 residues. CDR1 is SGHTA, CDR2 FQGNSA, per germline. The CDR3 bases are TGTGCCAGCAGCTTTCTGGAGGGTAGGGAGACCCAGTACTTC. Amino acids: CASSFLEGRETQYF.

The CDR3 coding sequence is TGCGCCAGTTTTTATGGAGGCACAGATACGCAGTATTTT. Its protein product is CASFYGGTDTQYF. The V gene is TRBV5-1, the J gene TRBJ2-3; D is unclear. Trimming cost V 8 bases and J 1 base, with 11 bases left between them. The germline V gene encodes CDR1 SGHRS and CDR2 YFSETQ. The CDR3 length is 13 residues.

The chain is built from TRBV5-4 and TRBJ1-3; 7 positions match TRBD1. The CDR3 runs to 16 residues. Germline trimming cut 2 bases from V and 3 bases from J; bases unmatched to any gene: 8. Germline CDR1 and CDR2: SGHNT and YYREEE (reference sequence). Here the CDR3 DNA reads TGTGCCAGCAGCTTTGGGACAGTAGCTCGTGGAAACACCATATATTTT. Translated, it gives CASSFGTVARGNTIYF. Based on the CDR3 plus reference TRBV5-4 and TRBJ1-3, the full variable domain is ETGVTQSPTHLIKTRGQQVTLRCSSQSGHNTVSWYQQALGQGPQFIFQYYREEENGRGNFPPRFSGLQFPNYSSELNVNALELDDSALYLCASSFGTVARGNTIYFGEGSWLTVV.

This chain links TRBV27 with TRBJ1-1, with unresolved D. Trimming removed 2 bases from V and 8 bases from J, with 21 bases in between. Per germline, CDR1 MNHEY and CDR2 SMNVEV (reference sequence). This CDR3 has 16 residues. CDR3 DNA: TGTGCCAGCAGTTTACTGAGTTTTTCGGCAGCCCTCGAAGCTTTCTTT. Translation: CASSLLSFSAALEAFF.

In nucleotides, the CDR3 is TGTGCCAGCAGCGGACAGAACTATGGCTACACCTTC. Protein: CASSGQNYGYTF. The chain links TRBV6-5 to TRBJ1-2; D is possibly TRBD1 (6 bases). This CDR3 contains 12 residues. Germline CDR1 is MNHEY and CDR2 is SVGAGI. V was clipped by 6 bases and J by 2 bases, with 7 bases between them.

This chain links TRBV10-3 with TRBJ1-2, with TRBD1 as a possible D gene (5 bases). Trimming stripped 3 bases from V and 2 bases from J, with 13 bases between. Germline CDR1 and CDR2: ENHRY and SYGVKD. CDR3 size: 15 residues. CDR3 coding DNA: TGTGCCATCAGTGATCCCCCGACAGCCAACTATGGCTACACCTTC. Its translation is CAISDPPTANYGYTF.

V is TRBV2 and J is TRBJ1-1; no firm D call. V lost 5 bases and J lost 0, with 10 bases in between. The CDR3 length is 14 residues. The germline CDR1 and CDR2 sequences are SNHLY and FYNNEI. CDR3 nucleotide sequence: TGTGCCAGCAGTCGACGGAATATGAACACTGAAGCTTTCTTT. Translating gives CASSRRNMNTEAFF. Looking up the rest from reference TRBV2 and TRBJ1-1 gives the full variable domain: EPEVTQTPSHQVTQMGQEVILRCVPISNHLYFYWYRQILGQKVEFLVSFYNNEISEKSEIFDDQFSVERPDGSNFTLKIRSTKLEDSAMYFCASSRRNMNTEAFFGQGTRLTVV.

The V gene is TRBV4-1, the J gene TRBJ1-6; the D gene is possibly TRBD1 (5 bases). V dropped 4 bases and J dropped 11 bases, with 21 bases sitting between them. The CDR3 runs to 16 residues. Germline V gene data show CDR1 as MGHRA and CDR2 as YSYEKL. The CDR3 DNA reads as TGCGCCAGCAGCCGGGACTTACAGGAGTGGGGCCCACCCCTCCACTTT. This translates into CASSRDLQEWGPPLHF.

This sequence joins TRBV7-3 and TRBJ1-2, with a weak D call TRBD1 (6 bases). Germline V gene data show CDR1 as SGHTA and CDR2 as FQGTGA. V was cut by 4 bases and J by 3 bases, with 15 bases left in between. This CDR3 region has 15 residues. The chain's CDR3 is CASSSRGGLDYGYTF. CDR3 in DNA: TGTGCCAGCAGCTCAAGAGGGGGGCTGGACTATGGCTACACCTTC.